This T cell receptor beta chain was obtained from a study of Ad26.COV2.S vaccination and SARS-CoV-2 variants. The treatment is: over 15 received Ad26.COV2.S at low or high dose, single or two shots; roughly five received placebo; per-sample allocation not given. Sampling was performed 63 days after the first vaccine or placebo injection. Assay: immunoSEQ multiplex PCR; the TCRdb copy retains only in-frame clones and omits some. Counted here are 250,000 or so clones, roughly 87% occurring once; the ten biggest clones make up roughly 3%. Unmatched junction bases numbered 18, after V lost 1 base and J lost 2 bases. This CDR3 has 21 residues. Germline loops: CDR1 SGHTA, CDR2 FQGTGA.

The sequence derives from a person between 18 and 65 years old who received the Ad26.COV2.S COVID-19 vaccine or a placebo. The chain carries TRBV7-3 and TRBJ2-1; 9 bases agree with TRBD2. Sample: peripheral blood, taken in a trial of Ad26.COV2.S vaccine versus placebo. CDR3 bases: TGTGCCAGCAGCTTAATCGTCCCTAGCGGGAACAGGAATGGGACCTACAATGAGCAGTTCTTC. It encodes CASSLIVPSGNRNGTYNEQFF.